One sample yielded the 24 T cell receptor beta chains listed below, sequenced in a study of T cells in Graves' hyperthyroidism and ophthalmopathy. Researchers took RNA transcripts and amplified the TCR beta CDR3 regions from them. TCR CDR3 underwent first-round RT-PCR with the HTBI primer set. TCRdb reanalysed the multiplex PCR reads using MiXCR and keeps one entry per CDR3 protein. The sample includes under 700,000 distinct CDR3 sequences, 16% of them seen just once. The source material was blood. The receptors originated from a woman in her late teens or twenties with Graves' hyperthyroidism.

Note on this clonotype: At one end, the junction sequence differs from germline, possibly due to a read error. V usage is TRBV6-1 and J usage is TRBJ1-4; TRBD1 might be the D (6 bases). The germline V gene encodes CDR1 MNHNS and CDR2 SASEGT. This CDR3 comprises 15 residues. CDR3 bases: TGTGCCAGCAGTGAAGGGACAGCAGTTAATGTAAAACTGTTTTTT. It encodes CASSEGTAVNVKLFF.

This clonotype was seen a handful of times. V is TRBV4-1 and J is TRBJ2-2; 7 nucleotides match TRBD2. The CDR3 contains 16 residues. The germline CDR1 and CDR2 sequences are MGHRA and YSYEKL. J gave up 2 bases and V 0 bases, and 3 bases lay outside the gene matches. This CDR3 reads CASSQESGTNTGELFF. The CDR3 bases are TGCGCCAGCAGCCAAGAGAGCGGGACTAACACCGGGGAGCTGTTTTTT.

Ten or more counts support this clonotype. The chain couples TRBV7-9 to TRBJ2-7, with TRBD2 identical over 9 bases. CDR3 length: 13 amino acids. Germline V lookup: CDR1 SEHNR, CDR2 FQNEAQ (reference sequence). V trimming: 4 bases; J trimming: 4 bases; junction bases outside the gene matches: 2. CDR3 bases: TGTGCCAGCAGCTCCCTAGCGGGATACGAGCAGTACTTC. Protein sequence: CASSSLAGYEQYF.

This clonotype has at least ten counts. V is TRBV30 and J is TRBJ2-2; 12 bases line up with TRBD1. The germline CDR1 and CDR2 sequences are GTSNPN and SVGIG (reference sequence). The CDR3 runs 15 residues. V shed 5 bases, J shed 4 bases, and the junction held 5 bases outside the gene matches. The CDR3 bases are TGTGCCTGGGAGGGGACAGGGGGCTTCACCGGGGAGCTGTTTTTT. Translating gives CAWEGTGGFTGELFF. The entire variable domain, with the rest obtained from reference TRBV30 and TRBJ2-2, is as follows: SQTIHQWPATLVQPVGSPLSLECTVEGTSNPNLYWYRQAAGRGLQLLFYSVGIGQISSEVPQNLSASRPQDRQFILSSKKLLLSDSGFYLCAWEGTGGFTGELFFGEGSRLTVL.

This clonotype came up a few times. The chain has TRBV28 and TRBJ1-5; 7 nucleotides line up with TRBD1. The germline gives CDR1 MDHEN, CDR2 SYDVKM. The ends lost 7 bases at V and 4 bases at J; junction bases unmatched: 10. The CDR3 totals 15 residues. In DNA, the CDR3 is TGTGCCAGCATACCCGGGACAGATCGAAATCAGCCCCAGCATTTT. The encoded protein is CASIPGTDRNQPQHF.

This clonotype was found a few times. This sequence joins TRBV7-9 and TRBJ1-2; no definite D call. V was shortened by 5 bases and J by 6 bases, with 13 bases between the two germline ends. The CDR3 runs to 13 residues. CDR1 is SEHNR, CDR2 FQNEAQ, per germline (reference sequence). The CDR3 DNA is TGTGCCAGCAGCGCAACCGGCCCTGATGGCTACACCTTC. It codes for CASSATGPDGYTF.

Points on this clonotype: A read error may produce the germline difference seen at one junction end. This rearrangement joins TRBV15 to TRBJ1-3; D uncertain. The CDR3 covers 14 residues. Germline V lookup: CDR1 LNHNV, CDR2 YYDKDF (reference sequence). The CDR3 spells CATSTIPSGNTTYF. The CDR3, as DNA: TGTGCCACCAGCACTATCCCCTCTGGAAACACCACATATTTT.

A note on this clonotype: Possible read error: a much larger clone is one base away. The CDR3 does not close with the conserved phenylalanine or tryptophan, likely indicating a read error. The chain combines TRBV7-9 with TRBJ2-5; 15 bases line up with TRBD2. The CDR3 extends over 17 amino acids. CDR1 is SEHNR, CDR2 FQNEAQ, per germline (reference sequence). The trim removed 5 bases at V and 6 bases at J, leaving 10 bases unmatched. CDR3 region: CASSPKPGLAGGKTQYL. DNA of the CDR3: TGTGCCAGCAGCCCCAAGCCGGGACTAGCGGGGGGAAAGACCCAGTACCTC.

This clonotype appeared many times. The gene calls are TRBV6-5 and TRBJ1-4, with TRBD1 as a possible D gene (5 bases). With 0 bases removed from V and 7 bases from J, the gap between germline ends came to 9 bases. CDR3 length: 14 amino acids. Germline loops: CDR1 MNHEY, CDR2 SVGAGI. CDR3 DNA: TGTGCCAGCAGTTACTCAGGGGATGGTGAAAAACTGTTTTTT. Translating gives CASSYSGDGEKLFF.

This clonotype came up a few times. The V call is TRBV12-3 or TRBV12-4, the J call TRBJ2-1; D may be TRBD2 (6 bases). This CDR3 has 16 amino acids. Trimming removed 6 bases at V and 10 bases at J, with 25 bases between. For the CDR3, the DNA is TGTGCCAGCAGGCCCTCCGGCGGGGCGCCCCCTCAGGAGCAGTTCTTC. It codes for CASRPSGGAPPQEQFF.

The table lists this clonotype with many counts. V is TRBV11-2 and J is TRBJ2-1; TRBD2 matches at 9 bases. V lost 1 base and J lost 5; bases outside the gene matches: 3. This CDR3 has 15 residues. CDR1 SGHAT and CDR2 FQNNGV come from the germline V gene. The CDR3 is CASSLGGLAHNEQFF. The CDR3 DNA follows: TGTGCCAGCAGCTTAGGGGGACTAGCCCACAATGAGCAGTTCTTC.

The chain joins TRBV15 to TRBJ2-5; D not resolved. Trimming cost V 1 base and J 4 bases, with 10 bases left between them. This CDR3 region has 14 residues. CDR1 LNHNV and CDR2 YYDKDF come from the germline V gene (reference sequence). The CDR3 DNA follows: TGTGCCACCAGCAGAGCCGGCCGCGTAGAGACCCAGTACTTC. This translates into CATSRAGRVETQYF.

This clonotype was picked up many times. The CDR3, as DNA: TGTGCCAGCAGGCCCTTGGGGCGGTTACAAGAGACCCAGTACTTC. Its translation is CASRPLGRLQETQYF. This chain joins TRBV28 and TRBJ2-5; TRBD1 might be the D (5 bases). Germline V gene sequence: CDR1 MDHEN, CDR2 SYDVKM. V lost 6 bases and J lost 2, with 16 bases in between. The CDR3 is 15 amino acids. Combining the CDR3 with reference TRBV28 and TRBJ2-5 gives the whole variable domain DVKVTQSSRYLVKRTGEKVFLECVQDMDHENMFWYRQDPGLGLRLIYFSYDVKMKEKGDIPEGYSVSREKKERFSLILESASTNQTSMYLCASRPLGRLQETQYFGPGTRLLVL.

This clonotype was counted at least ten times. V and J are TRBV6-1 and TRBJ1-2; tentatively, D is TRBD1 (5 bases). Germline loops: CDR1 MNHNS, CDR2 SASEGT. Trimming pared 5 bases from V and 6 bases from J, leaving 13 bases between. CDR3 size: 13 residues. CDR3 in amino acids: CASSWGGDDGYTF. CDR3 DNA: TGTGCCAGCAGTTGGGGGGGGGACGATGGCTACACCTTC.

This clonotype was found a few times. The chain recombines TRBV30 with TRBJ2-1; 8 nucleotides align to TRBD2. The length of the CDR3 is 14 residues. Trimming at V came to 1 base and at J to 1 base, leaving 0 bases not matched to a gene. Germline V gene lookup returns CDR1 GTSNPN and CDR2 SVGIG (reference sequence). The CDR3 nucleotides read TGTGCCTGGAGTGGCGGGAGGTCCTACAATGAGCAGTTCTTC. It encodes CAWSGGRSYNEQFF.

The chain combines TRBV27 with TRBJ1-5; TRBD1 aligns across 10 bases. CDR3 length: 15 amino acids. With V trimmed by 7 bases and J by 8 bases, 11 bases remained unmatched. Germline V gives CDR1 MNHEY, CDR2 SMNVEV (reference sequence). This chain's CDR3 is CASKWLGTGVKPQHF. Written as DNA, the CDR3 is TGTGCCAGCAAGTGGCTAGGGACAGGGGTAAAGCCCCAGCATTTT.

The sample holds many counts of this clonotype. For the CDR3, the DNA is TGTGCCAGCAGCCCAACAGGTGTAGCCAAAAACATTCAGTACTTC. Protein: CASSPTGVAKNIQYF. The chain combines TRBV7-2 with TRBJ2-4, with a tentative D call TRBD1 (5 bases). The CDR3 has 15 residues. Per germline, CDR1 SGHTA and CDR2 FQGNSA. Trimming cost V 5 bases and J 0 bases, with 11 bases left between them.

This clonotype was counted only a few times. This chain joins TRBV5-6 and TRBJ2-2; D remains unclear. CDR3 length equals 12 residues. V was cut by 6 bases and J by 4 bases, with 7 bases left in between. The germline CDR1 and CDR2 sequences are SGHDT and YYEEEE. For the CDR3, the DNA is TGTGCCAGCACTCCGCGCACCGGGGAGCTGTTTTTT. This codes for CASTPRTGELFF.

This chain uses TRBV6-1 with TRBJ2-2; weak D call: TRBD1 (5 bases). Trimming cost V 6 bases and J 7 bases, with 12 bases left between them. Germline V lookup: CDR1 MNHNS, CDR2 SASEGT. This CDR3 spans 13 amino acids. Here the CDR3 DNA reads TGTGCCAGCAGCGAAAGGGGTGTCGGGGAGCTGTTTTTT. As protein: CASSERGVGELFF.

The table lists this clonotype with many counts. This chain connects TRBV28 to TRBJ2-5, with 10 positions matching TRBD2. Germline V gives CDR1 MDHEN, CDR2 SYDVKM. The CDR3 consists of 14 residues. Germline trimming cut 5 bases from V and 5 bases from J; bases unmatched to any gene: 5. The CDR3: CASSLAGAKETQYF. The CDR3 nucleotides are TGTGCCAGCAGTCTAGCGGGAGCGAAGGAGACCCAGTACTTC.

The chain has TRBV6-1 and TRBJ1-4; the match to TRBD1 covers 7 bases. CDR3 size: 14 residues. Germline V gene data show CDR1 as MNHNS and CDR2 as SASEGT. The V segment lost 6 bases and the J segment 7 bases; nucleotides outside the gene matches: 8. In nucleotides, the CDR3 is TGTGCCAGCAGCCCAGCCGGGACAGCTGAAAAACTGTTTTTT. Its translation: CASSPAGTAEKLFF.

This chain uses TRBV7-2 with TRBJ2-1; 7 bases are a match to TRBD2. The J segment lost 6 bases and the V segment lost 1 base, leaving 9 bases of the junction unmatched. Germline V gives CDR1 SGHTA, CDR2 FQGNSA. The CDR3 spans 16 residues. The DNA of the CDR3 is TGTGCCAGCAGCTTAGGTAGGAGAGCGGGACTCAATGAGCAGTTCTTC. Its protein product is CASSLGRRAGLNEQFF.

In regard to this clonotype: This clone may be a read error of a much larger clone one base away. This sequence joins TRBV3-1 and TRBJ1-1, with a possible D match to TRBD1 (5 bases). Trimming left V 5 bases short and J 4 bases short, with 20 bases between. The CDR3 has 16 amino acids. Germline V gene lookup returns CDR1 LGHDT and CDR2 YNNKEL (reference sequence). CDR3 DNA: TGTGCCAGCAGCGCCCTACTTCCCGGGGCAGGCACTGAAGCTTTCTTT. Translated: CASSALLPGAGTEAFF.

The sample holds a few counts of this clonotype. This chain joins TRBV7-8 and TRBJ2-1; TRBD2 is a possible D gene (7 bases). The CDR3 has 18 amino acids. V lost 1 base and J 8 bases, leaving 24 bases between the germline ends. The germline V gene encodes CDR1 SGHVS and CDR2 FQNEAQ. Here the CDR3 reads CASSLVARWGGFGYEQFF. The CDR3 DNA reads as TGTGCCAGCAGCTTAGTGGCTAGGTGGGGGGGCTTCGGGTATGAGCAGTTCTTC.